This TCR beta chain is drawn from a study of cytomegalovirus exposure and HLA in healthy donors. Notes on this clone: The antigen remains unidentified.

The donors, nominally healthy at sampling, likely had unrecorded immune exposures. General observations from the study: Later on, an analysis showed TCR association rates differing by HLA locus, with DRB1 the most and HLA-C the fewest. Some TCR beta chains (164 of them) were listed as cytomegalovirus-associated.

The PCR contained 60 Vbeta and 13 Jbeta primers. The protocol was immunoSEQ multiplex PCR, while the TCRdb copy is restricted to in-frame clones and leaves out a portion. The sample includes about 180,000 clones, over 80% of them seen just once. This CDR3 has 14 amino acids. Trimming stripped 6 bases from V and 2 bases from J, with 10 bases between. CDR1 and CDR2 (germline): MNHEY, SVGAGI. Material: PBMCs. The chain joins TRBV6-5 to TRBJ2-2; D perhaps matches TRBD1 (6 bases). The receptor's source is a girl aged 5 to 17 in good health and CMV-seropositive. CDR3 sequence reads: CASSWGQNTGELFF. The CDR3 DNA sequence: TGTGCCAGCAGCTGGGGACAAAACACCGGGGAGCTGTTTTTT.